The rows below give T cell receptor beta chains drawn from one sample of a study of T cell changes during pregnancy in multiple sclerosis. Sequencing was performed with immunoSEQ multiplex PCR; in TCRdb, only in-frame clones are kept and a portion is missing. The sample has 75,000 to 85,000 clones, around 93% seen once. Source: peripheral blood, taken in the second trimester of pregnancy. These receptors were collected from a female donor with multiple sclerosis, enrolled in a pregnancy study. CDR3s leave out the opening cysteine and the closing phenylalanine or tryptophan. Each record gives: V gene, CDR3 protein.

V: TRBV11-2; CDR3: ASSLVSSSYEQY
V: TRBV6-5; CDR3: ASTGQGATDTQY
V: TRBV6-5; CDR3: ASSLRWGQDQPQH
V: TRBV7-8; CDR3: ASSLDEDEQY
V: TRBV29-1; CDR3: SVEAKNTIY
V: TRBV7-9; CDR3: ASSLSTLYEQY
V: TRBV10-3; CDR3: AISGQYVEKLF
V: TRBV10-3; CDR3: AISQGTNQPQH
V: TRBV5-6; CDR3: ASSLPSGAYEQY
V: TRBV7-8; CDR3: ASIAPRWAQDTQY
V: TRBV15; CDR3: ATSRDRGFTEAF
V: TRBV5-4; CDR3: ASSLRRGAVADTQY
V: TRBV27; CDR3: ASSLVTKWRGNTGELF
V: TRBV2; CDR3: ASRAQGEQY
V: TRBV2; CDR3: ASRRDPQGEQY
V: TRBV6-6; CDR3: ASSYLSTEAF
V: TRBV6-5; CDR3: ASINFGNTEAF
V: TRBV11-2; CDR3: ASSLGRQLNTEAF
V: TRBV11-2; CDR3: ASSLVATGYGYGYT
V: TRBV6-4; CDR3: ASSDSSPGVGIDGYT
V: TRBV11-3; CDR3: ASSWVIAGYFNEQF
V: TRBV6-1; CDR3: ASSVRGRAGELF
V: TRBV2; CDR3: ASILPTGEDAGANVLT
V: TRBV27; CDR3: ASSLLTAGNTEAF
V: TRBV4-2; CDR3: ASSPLWGPNTGELF
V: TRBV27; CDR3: ASGQGWKLSTDTQY
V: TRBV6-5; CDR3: ASSYSRQPLY
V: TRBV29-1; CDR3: SVTADWETQY
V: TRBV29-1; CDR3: SVGDRANQPQH
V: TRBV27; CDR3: ASSGDFGGDLGNTEAF
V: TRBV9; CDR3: ASSVALGQGNTIY
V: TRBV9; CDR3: ASSIGELAPAGELF
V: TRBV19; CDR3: ASSIDLGEDAWNSPLH
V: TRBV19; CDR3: ASSIWADRSYEQY
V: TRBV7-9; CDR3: ASGASLLSVKLF
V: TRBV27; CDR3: ASSVQGAWGYT
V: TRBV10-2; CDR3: ASSGEGGAYEQY
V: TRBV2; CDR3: ASSVDNSSGNTIY
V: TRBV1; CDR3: TSSPRGRTGGMTEAF
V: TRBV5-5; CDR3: ASSLGPITYEQY
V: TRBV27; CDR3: ASSLGTDVRPLH
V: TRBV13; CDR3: ASSSRDRDVGEKLF